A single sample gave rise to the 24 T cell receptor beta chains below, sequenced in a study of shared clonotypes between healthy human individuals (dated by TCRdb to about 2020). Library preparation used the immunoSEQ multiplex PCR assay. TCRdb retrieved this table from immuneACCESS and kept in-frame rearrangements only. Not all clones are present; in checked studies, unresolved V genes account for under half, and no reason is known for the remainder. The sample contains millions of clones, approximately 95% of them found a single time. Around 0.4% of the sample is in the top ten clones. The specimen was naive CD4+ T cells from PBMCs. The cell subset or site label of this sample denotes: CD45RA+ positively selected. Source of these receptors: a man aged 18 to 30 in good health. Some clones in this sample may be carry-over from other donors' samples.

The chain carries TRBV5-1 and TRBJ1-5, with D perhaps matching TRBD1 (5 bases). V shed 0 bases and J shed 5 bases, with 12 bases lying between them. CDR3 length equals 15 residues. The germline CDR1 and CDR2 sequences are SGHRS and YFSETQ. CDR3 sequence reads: CASSLGGTADQPQHF. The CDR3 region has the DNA TGCGCCAGCAGCTTGGGCGGGACGGCGGATCAGCCCCAGCATTTT.

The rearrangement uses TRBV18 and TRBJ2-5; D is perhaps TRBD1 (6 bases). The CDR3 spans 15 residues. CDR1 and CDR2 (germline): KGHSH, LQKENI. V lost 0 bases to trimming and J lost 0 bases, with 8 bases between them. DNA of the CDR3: TGTGCCAGCTCACCACCGACAGGATACCAAGAGACCCAGTACTTC. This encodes CASSPPTGYQETQYF.

In DNA form, the CDR3 reads TGCGCCAGCAGTGAGTCTGGGACTTTTAATGAGCAGTTCTTC. Its protein product is CASSESGTFNEQFF. The chain combines TRBV10-1 with TRBJ2-1, with a possible D match to TRBD2 (6 bases). This CDR3 is 14 amino acids long. The germline V gene encodes CDR1 WNHNN and CDR2 SYGVQD (reference sequence). The V and J ends lost 0 bases and 7 bases respectively, with 10 bases between them.

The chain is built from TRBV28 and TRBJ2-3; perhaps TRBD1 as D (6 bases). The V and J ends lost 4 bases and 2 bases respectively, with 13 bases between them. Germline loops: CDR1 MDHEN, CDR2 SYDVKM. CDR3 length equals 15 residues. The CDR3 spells CASSSQRDTTDTQYF. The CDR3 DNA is TGTGCCAGCAGTTCTCAACGGGACACCACAGATACGCAGTATTTT.

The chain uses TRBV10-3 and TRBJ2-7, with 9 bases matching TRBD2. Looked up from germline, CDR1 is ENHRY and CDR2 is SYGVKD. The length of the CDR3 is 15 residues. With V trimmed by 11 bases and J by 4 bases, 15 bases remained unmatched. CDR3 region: CAHGASGKDRYEQYF. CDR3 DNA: TGTGCCCATGGGGCTAGCGGGAAGGATAGGTACGAGCAGTACTTC.

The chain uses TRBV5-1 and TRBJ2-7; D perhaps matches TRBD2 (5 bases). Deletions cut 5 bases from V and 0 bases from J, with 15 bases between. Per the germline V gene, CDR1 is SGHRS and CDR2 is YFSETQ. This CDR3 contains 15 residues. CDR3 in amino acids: CASRVGLPFSYEQYF. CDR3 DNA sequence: TGCGCCAGCAGGGTAGGACTTCCTTTCTCCTACGAGCAGTACTTC.

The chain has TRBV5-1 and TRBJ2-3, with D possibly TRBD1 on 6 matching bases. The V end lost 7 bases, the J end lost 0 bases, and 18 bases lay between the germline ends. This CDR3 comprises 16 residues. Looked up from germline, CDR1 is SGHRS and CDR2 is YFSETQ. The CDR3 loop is CASGPGYRASTDTQYF. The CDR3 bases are TGCGCCAGCGGACCAGGCTACAGGGCTAGCACAGATACGCAGTATTTT.

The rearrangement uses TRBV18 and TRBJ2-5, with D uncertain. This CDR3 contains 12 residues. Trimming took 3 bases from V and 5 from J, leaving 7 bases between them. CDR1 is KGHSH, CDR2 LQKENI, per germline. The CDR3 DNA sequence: TGTGCCAGCTCACCCCAAAGGGAGACCCAGTACTTC. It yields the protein CASSPQRETQYF.

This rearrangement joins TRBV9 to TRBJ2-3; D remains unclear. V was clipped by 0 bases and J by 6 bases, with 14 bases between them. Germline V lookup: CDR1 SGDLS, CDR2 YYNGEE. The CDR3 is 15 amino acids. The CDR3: CASSVAPSVEDTQYF. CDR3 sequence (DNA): TGTGCCAGCAGCGTAGCTCCCTCCGTTGAGGATACGCAGTATTTT.

CDR3 in DNA: TGTGCCAGCAGCTCCCCACTAGCGGGAGGGCCTACCGGGGAGCTGTTTTTT. Protein product: CASSSPLAGGPTGELFF. This chain links TRBV7-9 with TRBJ2-2; 13 nucleotides line up with TRBD2. J gave up 5 bases and V 4 bases, and 7 bases lay outside the gene matches. The CDR3 extends over 17 amino acids. Germline CDR1 SEHNR, CDR2 FQNEAQ (reference sequence).

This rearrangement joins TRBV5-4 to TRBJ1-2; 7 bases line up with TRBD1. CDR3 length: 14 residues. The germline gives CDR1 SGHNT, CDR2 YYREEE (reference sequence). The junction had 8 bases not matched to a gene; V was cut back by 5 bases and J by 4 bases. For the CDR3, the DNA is TGTGCCAGCAGGAGACAGGGAGGACCCTATGGCTACACCTTC. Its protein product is CASRRQGGPYGYTF.

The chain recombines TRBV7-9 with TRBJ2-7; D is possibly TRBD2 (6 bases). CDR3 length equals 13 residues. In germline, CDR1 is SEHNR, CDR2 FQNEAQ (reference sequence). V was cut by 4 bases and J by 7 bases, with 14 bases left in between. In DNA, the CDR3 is TGTGCCAGCAGCTCTACCGGGACTGAGGAGCAGTACTTC. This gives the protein CASSSTGTEEQYF.

The CDR3 reads CASSYSGTSGYNEQFF. CDR3 in DNA: TGTGCCAGCAGTTACTCTGGGACTAGCGGGTACAATGAGCAGTTCTTC. The chain couples TRBV6-5 to TRBJ2-1; 12 nucleotides align to TRBD2. With 0 bases clipped from V and 4 bases from J, the junction kept 1 base outside the gene matches. CDR3 length: 16 residues. Germline loops: CDR1 MNHEY, CDR2 SVGAGI.

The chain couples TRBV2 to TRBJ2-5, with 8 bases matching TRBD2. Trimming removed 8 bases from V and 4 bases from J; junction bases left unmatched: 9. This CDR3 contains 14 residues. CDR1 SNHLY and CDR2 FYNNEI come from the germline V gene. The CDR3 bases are TGTGCCAGCGCGCCGGGACTAGGACTAGAGACCCAGTACTTC. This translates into CASAPGLGLETQYF.

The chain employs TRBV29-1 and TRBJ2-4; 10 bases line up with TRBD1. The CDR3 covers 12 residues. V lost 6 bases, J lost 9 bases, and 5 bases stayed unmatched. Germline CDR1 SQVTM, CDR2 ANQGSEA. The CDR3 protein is CSVGQGEGIQYF. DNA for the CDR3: TGCAGCGTCGGACAGGGGGAGGGCATTCAGTACTTC.

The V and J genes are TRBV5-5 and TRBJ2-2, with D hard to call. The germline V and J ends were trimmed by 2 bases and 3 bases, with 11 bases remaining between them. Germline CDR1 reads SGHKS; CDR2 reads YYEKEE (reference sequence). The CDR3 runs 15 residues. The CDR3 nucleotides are TGTGCCAGCAGCTTAGGCAGGCGAGACACCGGGGAGCTGTTTTTT. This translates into CASSLGRRDTGELFF.

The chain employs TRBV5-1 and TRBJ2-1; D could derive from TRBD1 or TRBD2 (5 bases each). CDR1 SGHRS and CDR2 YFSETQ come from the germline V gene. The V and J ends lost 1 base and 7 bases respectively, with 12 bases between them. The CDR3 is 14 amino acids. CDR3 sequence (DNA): TGCGCCAGCAGCTTGTGGTCAGAGGGGAATGAGCAGTTCTTC. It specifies CASSLWSEGNEQFF.

The CDR3 DNA sequence: TGCGCCAGCAGCTTGGTGTTGGGCAGGGGCAGTGAGACCCAGTACTTC. Protein sequence: CASSLVLGRGSETQYF. The chain employs TRBV5-1 and TRBJ2-5; tentative D call: TRBD1 (6 bases). V was shortened by 0 bases and J by 5 bases, with 17 bases between the two germline ends. The CDR3 is 16 residues long. Germline V lookup: CDR1 SGHRS, CDR2 YFSETQ.

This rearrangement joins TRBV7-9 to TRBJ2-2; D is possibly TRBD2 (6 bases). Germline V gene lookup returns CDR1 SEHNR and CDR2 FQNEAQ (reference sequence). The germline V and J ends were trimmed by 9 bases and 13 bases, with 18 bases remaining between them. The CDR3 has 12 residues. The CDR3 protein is CASNNAGSLLFF. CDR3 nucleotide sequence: TGTGCCAGTAACAATGCGGGGTCGTTGCTGTTTTTT.

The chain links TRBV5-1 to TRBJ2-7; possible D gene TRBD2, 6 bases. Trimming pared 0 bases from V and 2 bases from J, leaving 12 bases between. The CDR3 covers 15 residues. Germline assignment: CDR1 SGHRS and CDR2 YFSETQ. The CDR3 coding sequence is TGCGCCAGCAGCTTGGGATCCGGGAGTACCTACGAGCAGTACTTC. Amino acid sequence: CASSLGSGSTYEQYF.

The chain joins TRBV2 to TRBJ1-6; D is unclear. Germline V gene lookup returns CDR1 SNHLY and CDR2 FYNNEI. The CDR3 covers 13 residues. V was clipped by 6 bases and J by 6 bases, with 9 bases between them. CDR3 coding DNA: TGTGCCAGCAGCCCCGAGACTAATTCACCCCTCCACTTT. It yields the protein CASSPETNSPLHF.

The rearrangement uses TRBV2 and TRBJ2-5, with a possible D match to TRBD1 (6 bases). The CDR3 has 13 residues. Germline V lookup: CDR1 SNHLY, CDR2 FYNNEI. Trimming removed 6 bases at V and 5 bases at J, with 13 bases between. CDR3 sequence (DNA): TGTGCCAGCAGCCAAGGGGGTAGGGAGACCCAGTACTTC. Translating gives CASSQGGRETQYF.

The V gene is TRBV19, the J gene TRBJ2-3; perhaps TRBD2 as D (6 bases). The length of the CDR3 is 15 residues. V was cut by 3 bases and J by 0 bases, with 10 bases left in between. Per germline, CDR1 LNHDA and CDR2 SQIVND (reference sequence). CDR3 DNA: TGTGCCAGTAGTATGGGGGACTCTAGCACAGATACGCAGTATTTT. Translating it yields CASSMGDSSTDTQYF.

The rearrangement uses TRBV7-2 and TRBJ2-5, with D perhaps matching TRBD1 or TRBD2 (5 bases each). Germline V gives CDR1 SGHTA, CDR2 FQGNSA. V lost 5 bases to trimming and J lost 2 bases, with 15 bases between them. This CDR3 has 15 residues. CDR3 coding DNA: TGTGCCAGCAGCGTTCCCGTGGGACCTCAAGAGACCCAGTACTTC. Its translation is CASSVPVGPQETQYF.